The 22 T cell receptor beta chains presented below share a single source sample, sequenced in a study of blood T cell repertoires in COVID-19. Profiling relied on immunoSEQ multiplex PCR, and the TCRdb table lists in-frame clones only, not all of them. The sample yields approximately 250,000 clones, 88% seen once. The sample taken for sequencing was PBMCs or T cells enriched from blood (not recorded which). The receptors derive from a woman in her sixties in a cohort exposed to, infected with or recovered from COVID-19 (not recorded which).

This clone was seen a single time. The rearrangement links TRBV9 to TRBJ2-3, with TRBD2 identical over 12 bases. J was trimmed by 0 bases and V by 3 bases; bases with no gene match: 8. The CDR3 has 18 residues. Germline V lookup: CDR1 SGDLS, CDR2 YYNGEE. The DNA for the CDR3 is TGTGCCAGCAGCGAGTGGCTAGCGGGAGGGTTCAGCACAGATACGCAGTATTTT. As protein: CASSEWLAGGFSTDTQYF.

The genes are TRBV19 and TRBJ2-3; TRBD1 is a possible D gene (6 bases). CDR1 LNHDA and CDR2 SQIVND come from the germline V gene (reference sequence). This CDR3 spans 15 amino acids. V was clipped by 5 bases and J by 4 bases, with 16 bases between them. The CDR3 loop reads CASSPNRVQPDTQYF. The DNA for the CDR3 is TGTGCCAGTAGTCCAAACAGGGTACAGCCAGATACGCAGTATTTT.

V gene TRBV10-3 combines with J gene TRBJ2-5; no definite D call. With 0 bases removed from V and 5 bases from J, the gap between germline ends came to 7 bases. Germline CDR1 is ENHRY and CDR2 is SYGVKD. The CDR3 loop spans 13 amino acids. The CDR3 reads CAISESTFETQYF. The CDR3 nucleotides read TGTGCCATCAGTGAGTCGACTTTTGAGACCCAGTACTTC.

The chain is built from TRBV10-1 and TRBJ1-1; 12 nucleotides match TRBD1. Germline V gives CDR1 WNHNN, CDR2 SYGVQD (reference sequence). J gave up 6 bases and V 6 bases, and 11 bases lay outside the gene matches. The CDR3 is 16 residues long. The CDR3: CASSAGTGGPVAEAFF. CDR3 in DNA: TGCGCCAGCAGCGCCGGGACAGGGGGCCCGGTGGCTGAAGCTTTCTTT.

The rearrangement links TRBV19 to TRBJ1-2, with D hard to call. This CDR3 has 13 residues. Trimming shortened V by 2 bases and J by 1 base, and 5 bases separated the two germline ends. The germline gives CDR1 LNHDA, CDR2 SQIVND (reference sequence). The CDR3 region has the DNA TGTGCCAGTAGTATACGGGGTAACTATGGCTACACCTTC. The encoded protein is CASSIRGNYGYTF. Full variable domain (missing parts from reference TRBV19 and TRBJ1-2): DGGITQSPKYLFRKEGQNVTLSCEQNLNHDAMYWYRQDPGQGLRLIYYSQIVNDFQKGDIAEGYSVSREKKESFPLTVTSAQKNPTAFYLCASSIRGNYGYTFGSGTRLTVV.

The J gene is TRBJ1-2, the V gene TRBV12-3 or TRBV12-4; D is undetermined. V was clipped by 4 bases and J by 6 bases, with 12 bases between them. This CDR3 region has 13 residues. The CDR3 bases are TGTGCCAGCAGTTCCCCCGCGGGTGATGGCTACACCTTC. Protein: CASSSPAGDGYTF.

This chain links TRBV19 with TRBJ2-3; the match to TRBD2 covers 7 bases. V dropped 5 bases and J dropped 14; count of bases not matched to a gene: 13. The CDR3 length is 13 residues. Per germline, CDR1 LNHDA and CDR2 SQIVND (reference sequence). CDR3 coding DNA: TGTGCCAGTAGTCGTACCGGGACCGGGAGGCCGTATTTT. The encoded protein is CASSRTGTGRPYF.

The CDR3, as DNA: TGTGCCAGCAGAACTCCGGGACTAGCGGCCGGGGAGCTGTTTTTT. Translating gives CASRTPGLAAGELFF. The chain couples TRBV5-8 to TRBJ2-2; 11 bases line up with TRBD2. Germline V gene lookup returns CDR1 SGHTS and CDR2 YDEGEE. With 5 bases clipped from V and 6 bases from J, the junction kept 6 bases outside the gene matches. The CDR3 is 15 amino acids.

The chain recombines TRBV2 with TRBJ2-1, with D tentatively TRBD1 (7 bases). There are 15 residues in the CDR3. Germline V CDR1 and CDR2: SNHLY, FYNNEI. The V gene lost 6 bases and the J gene lost 7 bases, with 19 bases spanning the gap. The CDR3 DNA follows: TGTGCCAGCAGCCGTAGCCAGGGGGGAGCTAATGAGCAGTTCTTC. Translation gives CASSRSQGGANEQFF.

This clone is a singleton in its sample. The chain couples TRBV7-2 to TRBJ2-7, with 7 bases that match TRBD2. Looked up from germline, CDR1 is SGHTA and CDR2 is FQGNSA. The trim removed 5 bases at V and 7 bases at J, leaving 11 bases unmatched. The CDR3 is made up of 14 amino acids. This CDR3 is CASSKGAGAGEQYF. The CDR3 DNA follows: TGTGCCAGCAGCAAGGGTGCGGGAGCGGGAGAGCAGTACTTC.

The rearrangement uses TRBV25-1 and TRBJ2-4; D not resolved. The CDR3 covers 10 residues. CDR1 and CDR2 from the germline V gene are MGHDK and SYGVNS. The CDR3 loop is CGEYKNIQYF. The DNA of the CDR3 is TGTGGCGAGTACAAAAACATTCAGTACTTC.

The chain employs TRBV9 and TRBJ1-6, with 11 bases that match TRBD1. V trimming: 0 bases; J trimming: 7 bases; junction bases outside the gene matches: 0. The CDR3 is made up of 15 amino acids. Germline lookup yields CDR1 SGDLS and CDR2 YYNGEE. CDR3 sequence reads: CASSVGDRGNSPLHF. CDR3 DNA sequence: TGTGCCAGCAGCGTAGGGGACAGGGGGAATTCACCCCTCCACTTT.

The chain links TRBV7-2 to TRBJ2-7; 9 bases align to TRBD2. The CDR3 is made up of 14 amino acids. V dropped 4 bases and J dropped 2; count of bases not matched to a gene: 3. Per the germline V gene, CDR1 is SGHTA and CDR2 is FQGNSA. The CDR3 here is CASSSKRGAYEQYF. In DNA form, the CDR3 reads TGTGCCAGCAGCTCAAAGCGGGGGGCCTACGAGCAGTACTTC.

The V call is TRBV20-1, the J call TRBJ2-7; 8 bases fit TRBD1. Trimming cost V 4 bases and J 9 bases; bases outside gene matches: 5. Germline V gene data show CDR1 as DFQATT and CDR2 as SNEGSKA (reference sequence). The CDR3 is 11 residues long. CDR3: CSAKTGAGQYF. The CDR3 coding sequence is TGCAGTGCTAAGACAGGGGCGGGGCAGTACTTC.

This chain joins TRBV5-1 and TRBJ2-3; no clear D gene. Germline-derived CDR1 and CDR2 are SGHRS and YFSETQ. The CDR3 is 12 amino acids. Between the trimmed V and J ends, which lost 0 bases and 6 bases, there was a span of 5 bases. The DNA for the CDR3 is TGCGCCAGCAGCTTGGAGAGGGATACGCAGTATTTT. Protein product: CASSLERDTQYF.

The chain links TRBV5-1 to TRBJ1-3, with a weak D call TRBD1 (6 bases). The CDR3 loop spans 14 amino acids. Trimming took off 7 bases at V and 0 bases at J, with 11 bases between the two ends. Germline CDR1 is SGHRS and CDR2 is YFSETQ. In DNA form, the CDR3 reads TGCGCCAGCCAGCAGGGGAGCTCTGGAAACACCATATATTTT. It is translated as CASQQGSSGNTIYF.

The chain links TRBV5-4 to TRBJ2-6; D might be TRBD1 (6 bases). The CDR3 length is 15 residues. Looked up from germline, CDR1 is SGHNT and CDR2 is YYREEE (reference sequence). Trimming pared 1 base from V and 4 bases from J, leaving 9 bases between. The CDR3, as DNA: TGTGCCAGCAGCTTGAGGGGGTTGGGGGCCAACGTCCTGACTTTC. This sequence encodes CASSLRGLGANVLTF.

This chain links TRBV5-4 with TRBJ2-3; the D gene is possibly TRBD1 (6 bases). The CDR3 consists of 15 residues. Per germline, CDR1 SGHNT and CDR2 YYREEE (reference sequence). V shed 0 bases and J shed 0 bases, with 8 bases lying between them. This CDR3 reads CASSLVGASTDTQYF. CDR3 DNA: TGTGCCAGCAGCTTGGTGGGGGCGAGCACAGATACGCAGTATTTT.

This clone has a single count. J is TRBJ2-7 and V is TRBV7-2, with D possibly matching TRBD2 (5 bases). The CDR3 extends over 16 amino acids. Germline CDR1 is SGHTA and CDR2 is FQGNSA. Trimming took off 0 bases at V and 2 bases at J, with 14 bases between the two ends. This CDR3 reads CASSLALLGSAYEQYF. The CDR3 DNA reads as TGTGCCAGCAGCTTAGCCCTACTAGGGTCCGCCTACGAGCAGTACTTC.

This chain joins TRBV21-1 and TRBJ2-3; the D call of TRBD1 is as the table states it, not checked on the DNA. TRBV21-1 is noted as a pseudogene. The CDR3 has 21 amino acids. Here the CDR3 reads CASSRCPPATRDTDSTDTQYF. CDR3 in DNA: TGTGCCAGCAGCAGGTGCCCCCCAGCCACCCGGGACACCGATAGCACAGATACGCAGTATTTT.

This clone turned up a few times. The V and J genes are TRBV6-1 and TRBJ1-1; a weak D match, TRBD1 (6 bases). The germline V gene has CDR1 MNHNS and CDR2 SASEGT. The CDR3 spans 16 residues. Trimming took off 1 base at V and 4 bases at J, with 16 bases between the two ends. CDR3 in amino acids: CASSEGLMGAGTEAFF. The CDR3 region has the DNA TGTGCCAGCAGTGAAGGCCTGATGGGGGCAGGCACTGAAGCTTTCTTT.

The V and J genes are TRBV25-1 and TRBJ2-1; the match to TRBD1 covers 8 bases. The junction had 4 bases not matched to a gene; V was cut back by 0 bases and J by 3 bases. Germline CDR1 reads MGHDK; CDR2 reads SYGVNS. The CDR3 runs to 16 residues. In DNA, the CDR3 is TGTGCCAGCAGTGAATATGGACAGGGACTCTACAATGAGCAGTTCTTC. The encoded protein is CASSEYGQGLYNEQFF.